The 27 T cell receptor beta chains below were found in one sample sequenced in a study of blood T cell repertoires in COVID-19. Produced via immunoSEQ multiplex PCR; TCRdb's table is partial and in-frame only. The table has tens of thousands of clones, under 85% seen once. Source material: peripheral blood. Source of these receptors: a human donor in a cohort sampled during active COVID-19.

The rearrangement uses TRBV7-2 and TRBJ2-7; 8 nucleotides agree with TRBD1. Germline CDR1 and CDR2: SGHTA and FQGNSA. The J segment lost 0 bases and the V segment lost 5 bases, leaving 3 bases of the junction unmatched. CDR3 size: 14 residues. CDR3 residues: CASSPGQASYEQYF. The CDR3 DNA sequence: TGTGCCAGCAGCCCGGGACAGGCCTCCTACGAGCAGTACTTC. Full variable domain (remainder filled in from reference TRBV7-2 and TRBJ2-7): GAGVSQSPSNKVTEKGKDVELRCDPISGHTALYWYRQSLGQGLEFLIYFQGNSAPDKSGLPSDRFSAERTGGSVSTLTIQRTQQEDSAVYLCASSPGQASYEQYFGPGTRLTVT.

The chain links TRBV5-1 to TRBJ1-2; D unclear. Trimming took 0 bases from V and 2 from J, leaving 11 bases between them. Germline V gives CDR1 SGHRS, CDR2 YFSETQ. The CDR3 is 15 residues long. The CDR3 reads CASSLAEGGNYGYTF. CDR3 bases: TGCGCCAGCAGCTTGGCGGAGGGTGGAAACTATGGCTACACCTTC.

The chain employs TRBV3-1 (or the pseudogene TRBV3-2) and TRBJ2-7, with TRBD1 matching 9 bases. The CDR3 totals 13 residues. With V trimmed by 4 bases and J by 5 bases, 3 bases remained unmatched. Germline V gene lookup returns CDR1 LGHDT and CDR2 YNNKEL (reference sequence). This CDR3 reads CASSLGQGDEQYF. CDR3 nucleotide sequence: TGTGCCAGCAGCCTGGGACAGGGTGACGAGCAGTACTTC.

This chain uses TRBV19 with TRBJ1-5; D might be TRBD1 (5 bases). Trimming cost V 5 bases and J 2 bases, with 13 bases left between them. The germline CDR1 and CDR2 sequences are LNHDA and SQIVND (reference sequence). The CDR3 loop spans 15 amino acids. CDR3 protein: CASSVGRGGNQPQHF. The DNA of the CDR3 is TGTGCCAGTAGTGTGGGTAGGGGTGGCAATCAGCCCCAGCATTTT.

This chain joins TRBV9 and TRBJ1-4; the D gene is possibly TRBD1 (5 bases). The germline CDR1 and CDR2 sequences are SGDLS and YYNGEE. CDR3 size: 14 residues. Trimming cost V 4 bases and J 4 bases, with 11 bases left between them. The CDR3 bases are TGTGCCAGCAGCTTGGGGGGGTTTAATGAAAAACTGTTTTTT. This codes for CASSLGGFNEKLFF.

This chain links TRBV11-1 with TRBJ1-1, with 7 positions matching TRBD1. This CDR3 is built from 15 residues. The V and J ends lost 5 bases and 1 base, in that order; junction bases with no gene match: 7. Germline V gene data show CDR1 as SGHAT and CDR2 as FQDESV (reference sequence). The CDR3 sequence: CASSRRTGSNTEAFF. In nucleotides, the CDR3 is TGTGCCAGCAGCCGTAGGACAGGTTCGAACACTGAAGCTTTCTTT.

This sequence joins TRBV15 and TRBJ2-3; D possibly corresponds to TRBD2 (6 bases). V lost 0 bases and J lost 6, with 10 bases in between. Germline V gene lookup returns CDR1 LNHNV and CDR2 YYDKDF (reference sequence). This CDR3 has 14 residues. The CDR3 nucleotides are TGTGCCACCAGCAGAGACACGGGGAGGGATACGCAGTATTTT. Translation: CATSRDTGRDTQYF.

The chain's CDR3 is CASSFHRGPYEQYF. CDR3 bases: TGTGCCAGCAGTTTCCACAGGGGGCCGTACGAGCAGTACTTC. The rearrangement joins TRBV27 to TRBJ2-7, with 9 bases identical to TRBD1. Germline values: CDR1 MNHEY, CDR2 SMNVEV (reference sequence). CDR3 size: 14 residues. Trimming removed 3 bases from V and 4 bases from J; junction bases left unmatched: 4.

This chain joins TRBV24-1 and TRBJ2-3; weak D call: TRBD1 (5 bases). Germline CDR1 reads KGHDR; CDR2 reads SFDVKD. Between the trimmed V and J ends, which lost 3 bases and 1 base, there was a span of 10 bases. The CDR3 extends over 15 amino acids. This CDR3 reads CATSDGAGRTDTQYF. DNA for the CDR3: TGTGCCACCAGTGATGGGGCAGGTCGCACAGATACGCAGTATTTT.

This clone turned up a few times. J is TRBJ1-2 and V is TRBV2; 9 bases are a match to TRBD1. Trimming cost V 2 bases and J 3 bases; bases outside gene matches: 4. CDR1 is SNHLY, CDR2 FYNNEI, per germline. The CDR3 loop spans 15 amino acids. The CDR3 DNA is TGTGCCAGCAGTGAAATCGACAGGGGGGACTATGGCTACACCTTC. This sequence encodes CASSEIDRGDYGYTF.

The J gene is TRBJ2-7, the V gene TRBV12-3 or TRBV12-4, with D possibly TRBD2 on 6 matching bases. The CDR3 loop spans 12 amino acids. The ends were cut back, 8 bases at V and 1 base at J, with 9 bases in the middle. The CDR3 nucleotides read TGTGCCAGCGGGGGACTGTCCTACGAGCAGTACTTC. It codes for CASGGLSYEQYF.

V gene TRBV11-2 combines with J gene TRBJ2-3; 9 nucleotides agree with TRBD2. The CDR3 length is 15 residues. The trim removed 5 bases at V and 6 bases at J, leaving 9 bases unmatched. In germline, CDR1 is SGHAT, CDR2 FQNNGV. CDR3 residues: CASSPSGRSVDTQYF. CDR3 coding DNA: TGTGCCAGCAGCCCCAGCGGGAGGAGTGTGGATACGCAGTATTTT.

The rearrangement uses TRBV7-8 and TRBJ1-5; the match to TRBD1 covers 9 bases. The CDR3 contains 17 residues. The germline gives CDR1 SGHVS, CDR2 FQNEAQ. V lost 3 bases, J lost 2 bases, and 8 bases stayed unmatched. The CDR3: CASSFLQGALGNQPQHF. CDR3 nucleotide sequence: TGTGCCAGCAGCTTCTTACAGGGGGCCTTAGGCAATCAGCCCCAGCATTTT.

The gene calls are TRBV29-1 and TRBJ2-6; D is perhaps TRBD1 (7 bases). The ends were cut back, 5 bases at V and 4 bases at J, with 18 bases in the middle. This CDR3 comprises 16 residues. Germline V gene sequence: CDR1 SQVTM, CDR2 ANQGSEA. The CDR3 reads CSVSQGGSGGANVLTF. For the CDR3, the DNA is TGCAGCGTTTCCCAGGGGGGATCCGGCGGGGCCAACGTCCTGACTTTC.

V gene TRBV30 combines with J gene TRBJ2-7, with D maybe TRBD2 (6 bases). Looked up from germline, CDR1 is GTSNPN and CDR2 is SVGIG (reference sequence). The length of the CDR3 is 14 residues. Trimming stripped 0 bases from V and 6 bases from J, with 15 bases between. The CDR3 nucleotides read TGTGCCTGGAGTGTACCAGGGCCCGGGAGCGAGCAGTACTTC. Its protein is CAWSVPGPGSEQYF.

The chain uses TRBV10-1 and TRBJ2-3, with D unresolved. Germline lookup yields CDR1 WNHNN and CDR2 SYGVQD (reference sequence). Trimming took off 2 bases at V and 7 bases at J, with 10 bases between the two ends. The length of the CDR3 is 13 residues. The CDR3 sequence: CASSEGDRNTQYF. The CDR3 DNA sequence: TGCGCCAGCAGTGAGGGAGACCGAAATACGCAGTATTTT.

CDR3 sequence reads: CASSKRASGNTIYF. DNA of the CDR3: TGTGCCAGCAGCAAACGCGCCTCTGGAAACACCATATATTTT. The gene calls are TRBV21-1 and TRBJ1-3. TRBV21-1 is termed a pseudogene. The CDR3 contains 14 residues.

The chain joins TRBV4-2 to TRBJ1-3; D remains ambiguous. CDR1 is LGHNA and CDR2 is YNFKEQ in the germline V gene. Between the trimmed V and J ends, which lost 0 bases and 2 bases, there was a span of 20 bases. The CDR3 runs to 19 residues. CDR3 amino acids: CASSQEIPRGPAPGNTIYF. The DNA of the CDR3 is TGTGCCAGCAGCCAAGAAATCCCCCGAGGCCCGGCCCCTGGAAACACCATATATTTT.

V and J are TRBV20-1 and TRBJ2-5; D gene uncertain. CDR3 size: 10 residues. V gave up 4 bases and J gave up 3 bases, with 3 bases separating them. Germline V gene lookup returns CDR1 DFQATT and CDR2 SNEGSKA (reference sequence). CDR3 DNA sequence: TGCAGTGCTACAGAAGAGACCCAGTACTTC. It specifies CSATEETQYF.

A few counts support this clone. J is TRBJ2-7 and V is TRBV5-4, with 8 positions matching TRBD1. CDR3 length equals 17 residues. The junction had 18 bases not matched to a gene; V was cut back by 10 bases and J by 0 bases. Germline V lookup: CDR1 SGHNT, CDR2 YYREEE (reference sequence). The CDR3 loop reads CASSDRVSAGSSYEQYF. As DNA, the CDR3 is TGTGCCTCCTCGGACAGGGTCAGCGCGGGGAGCTCCTACGAGCAGTACTTC.

The V gene is TRBV5-6, the J gene TRBJ2-5, with 10 positions matching TRBD1. V gave up 4 bases and J gave up 1 base; unmatched junction bases: 4. There are 15 residues in the CDR3. CDR1 is SGHDT, CDR2 YYEEEE, per germline. The CDR3 loop is CASSGGQGIQETQYF. DNA for the CDR3: TGTGCCAGCAGCGGGGGACAGGGGATCCAAGAGACCCAGTACTTC.

There are a few counts of this clone. The chain is built from TRBV11-1 and TRBJ1-4; D unclear. CDR1 and CDR2 (germline): SGHAT, FQDESV (reference sequence). The CDR3 is 16 residues long. The ends were cut back, 1 base at V and 0 bases at J, with 9 bases in the middle. In DNA, the CDR3 is TGTGCCAGCAGCTTAGACGCGGGGACAACTAATGAAAAACTGTTTTTT. This codes for CASSLDAGTTNEKLFF.

J is TRBJ1-6 and V is TRBV27, with D possibly TRBD1 on 6 matching bases. The germline V gene has CDR1 MNHEY and CDR2 SMNVEV (reference sequence). This CDR3 has 14 residues. Trimming took 6 bases from V and 4 from J, leaving 10 bases between them. CDR3 DNA: TGTGCCAGCAGAGGGGGGGGGTATAATTCACCCCTCCACTTT. Protein sequence: CASRGGGYNSPLHF.

V usage is TRBV19 and J usage is TRBJ2-6; TRBD1 aligns across 7 bases. Per the germline V gene, CDR1 is LNHDA and CDR2 is SQIVND (reference sequence). V lost 3 bases and J lost 0; bases outside the gene matches: 5. The CDR3 spans 17 residues. CDR3 in amino acids: CASSITGAPSGANVLTF. In DNA form, the CDR3 reads TGTGCCAGTAGTATCACAGGGGCCCCCTCTGGGGCCAACGTCCTGACTTTC.

This clone is a singleton in its sample. This chain connects TRBV19 to TRBJ2-3; D is possibly TRBD2 (6 bases). Germline CDR1 and CDR2: LNHDA and SQIVND (reference sequence). The length of the CDR3 is 15 residues. V was clipped by 5 bases and J by 1 base, with 13 bases between them. The chain's CDR3 is CASSWLADGTDTQYF. CDR3 sequence (DNA): TGTGCCAGTAGTTGGTTAGCGGATGGCACAGATACGCAGTATTTT.

This chain links TRBV12-3 or TRBV12-4 with TRBJ1-6, with no clear D. V was shortened by 2 bases and J by 13 bases, with 9 bases between the two germline ends. The length of the CDR3 is 12 residues. The CDR3 DNA sequence: TGTGCCAGCAGTTTACTGGCTTATCCCCTCCACTTT. This encodes CASSLLAYPLHF.

The chain joins TRBV6-1 to TRBJ1-1, with unresolved D. The CDR3 loop spans 14 amino acids. With 3 bases removed from V and 1 base from J, the gap between germline ends came to 9 bases. Per germline, CDR1 MNHNS and CDR2 SASEGT. The CDR3 DNA reads as TGTGCCAGCAGTGATCTGGCTGGGAACACTGAAGCTTTCTTT. It is translated as CASSDLAGNTEAFF.